These 17 T cell receptor beta chains share one sample of origin, sequenced in a study of vaccination and CD4 T cells after COVID-19. Their target antigens are unknown. Treatment meaning: approximately 10-day PBMC culture with coronavirus spike peptide pools or control peptides (ViraFEST assay). It was before the COVID-19 pandemic (2011-2018) that the unexposed donor's CD4+ T cells were collected. Sequencing of DNA taken from cultured CD4+ T cells relied on the Oncomine TCR Beta short-read assay. Scientists extracted genomic DNA from CD4+ T cells grown in culture. MiXCR, run by TCRdb on the PCR reads, gives a single entry per CDR3 protein. The sample consists of around 10,000 distinct CDR3 sequences, almost 30% of them appearing once. Material: CD4+ T cells from blood, cultured in vitro. Receptors originate from a human donor in good health.

This chain links TRBV7-8 with TRBJ2-1; 7 bases line up with TRBD2. CDR1 is SGHVS and CDR2 is FQNEAQ in the germline V gene. The CDR3 sequence is 19 residues long. With V trimmed by 3 bases and J by 1 base, 15 bases remained unmatched. This CDR3 reads CASSLPTTSSGGSYNEQFF. CDR3 bases: TGTGCCAGCAGCTTGCCTACCACCTCTAGCGGTGGTTCCTACAATGAGCAGTTCTTC.

The gene calls are TRBV11-2 and TRBJ2-7; TRBD2 agrees at 10 bases. With 3 bases clipped from V and 2 bases from J, the junction kept 4 bases outside the gene matches. This CDR3 has 15 amino acids. Germline CDR1 SGHAT, CDR2 FQNNGV. The CDR3 DNA reads TGTGCCAGCAGCTTTGGGACTAGCGAGCCCTACGAGCAGTACTTC. Translated, it gives CASSFGTSEPYEQYF.

V is TRBV6-2 or TRBV6-3 and J is TRBJ2-7, with D uncertain. Trimming pared 7 bases from V and 3 bases from J, leaving 16 bases between. The CDR3 totals 14 residues. Germline V CDR1 and CDR2: MNHEY, SVGEGT. The DNA of the CDR3 is TGTGCCAGCACCCCTCGACAAACGATCTACGAGCAGTACTTC. As protein: CASTPRQTIYEQYF.

This chain joins TRBV7-9 and TRBJ2-2; D possibly corresponds to TRBD2 (5 bases). Trimming took 3 bases from V and 2 from J, leaving 10 bases between them. This CDR3 spans 15 amino acids. In germline, CDR1 is SEHNR, CDR2 FQNEAQ (reference sequence). CDR3 DNA sequence: TGTGCCAGCAGCTTTATGGGAGATAACACCGGGGAGCTGTTTTTT. It specifies CASSFMGDNTGELFF. The whole variable domain, filled in from reference TRBV7-9 and TRBJ2-2, reads DTGVSQNPRHKITKRGQNVTFRCDPISEHNRLYWYRQTLGQGPEFLTYFQNEAQLEKSRLLSDRFSAERPKGSFSTLEIQRTEQGDSAMYLCASSFMGDNTGELFFGEGSRLTVL.

This clonotype turned up a few times. The chain combines TRBV20-1 with TRBJ2-3; D possibly corresponds to TRBD1 (5 bases). There are 16 residues in the CDR3. Trimming shortened V by 5 bases and J by 2 bases, and 20 bases separated the two germline ends. Germline V lookup: CDR1 DFQATT, CDR2 SNEGSKA (reference sequence). DNA of the CDR3: TGCAGTGCTGAGAAAACAGGTTTCCCAATCACAGATACGCAGTATTTT. Translating gives CSAEKTGFPITDTQYF.

This clonotype has only a few counts. V usage is TRBV19 and J usage is TRBJ1-5, with D perhaps matching TRBD1 (5 bases). CDR1 and CDR2 from the germline V gene are LNHDA and SQIVND (reference sequence). V shed 7 bases and J shed 3 bases, with 19 bases lying between them. The CDR3 is 16 residues long. The CDR3 loop is CASNSARWGNNQPQHF. CDR3 sequence (DNA): TGTGCCAGTAACTCCGCGAGATGGGGGAACAATCAGCCCCAGCATTTT.

This clonotype turned up a few times. The genes are TRBV20-1 and TRBJ2-3; D uncertain. V lost 0 bases, J lost 2 bases, and 15 bases lay in between. The germline gives CDR1 DFQATT, CDR2 SNEGSKA (reference sequence). The CDR3 loop spans 16 amino acids. The CDR3: CSARDPRTAPTDTQYF. The CDR3 region has the DNA TGCAGTGCTAGAGATCCCCGGACGGCTCCCACAGATACGCAGTATTTT.

The chain combines TRBV28 with TRBJ2-5; TRBD1 is a possible D gene (5 bases). Per the germline V gene, CDR1 is MDHEN and CDR2 is SYDVKM. The V gene lost 6 bases and the J gene lost 3 bases, with 14 bases spanning the gap. The CDR3 covers 14 residues. CDR3 nucleotide sequence: TGTGCCAGCAGCGTCAACGACAGAAAAGAGACCCAGTACTTC. This sequence encodes CASSVNDRKETQYF.

This sequence joins TRBV29-1 and TRBJ2-1; possible D gene TRBD2, 6 bases. Germline assignment: CDR1 SQVTM and CDR2 ANQGSEA. There are 11 residues in the CDR3. The V end was cut by 4 bases, the J end by 8 bases, with 9 bases between. CDR3 bases: TGCAGCGTTGCCACTAGCTATGAGCAGTTCTTC. Its protein product is CSVATSYEQFF.

This clonotype has a handful of counts. This chain joins TRBV30 and TRBJ2-3, with 7 bases fitting TRBD2. The V gene's germline CDR1 is GTSNPN and CDR2 SVGIG (reference sequence). CDR3 size: 13 residues. V trimming: 5 bases; J trimming: 1 base; junction bases outside the gene matches: 3. The CDR3 DNA is TGTGCCTGGGGGAGGGAGGGCACAGATACGCAGTATTTT. It translates to CAWGREGTDTQYF.

The chain is built from TRBV20-1 and TRBJ1-3, with D hard to call. The CDR3 spans 17 residues. Per the germline V gene, CDR1 is DFQATT and CDR2 is SNEGSKA (reference sequence). Trimming cost V 6 bases and J 0 bases, with 21 bases left between them. This CDR3 is CSAKAHGRAGSGNTIYF. The CDR3 region has the DNA TGCAGTGCCAAAGCCCATGGAAGGGCAGGCTCTGGAAACACCATATATTTT.

The chain joins TRBV24-1 to TRBJ2-3; D perhaps matches TRBD2 (6 bases). This CDR3 has 15 residues. Germline values: CDR1 KGHDR, CDR2 SFDVKD. V lost 7 bases and J lost 0, with 13 bases in between. The CDR3: CATRGGPGSTDTQYF. The CDR3 DNA follows: TGTGCCACCAGGGGAGGACCAGGTAGCACAGATACGCAGTATTTT.

This chain uses TRBV7-3 with TRBJ2-2, with D perhaps TRBD2 (6 bases). This CDR3 is 15 amino acids long. Trimming pared 8 bases from V and 0 bases from J, leaving 13 bases between. Germline loops: CDR1 SGHTA, CDR2 FQGTGA. The CDR3 DNA reads as TGTGCCAGCGGACCGTCTAGCGCGAACACCGGGGAGCTGTTTTTT. Its translation: CASGPSSANTGELFF.

CDR3 in DNA: TGTGCCAGCAGTGGCAAGAACACTGAAGCTTTCTTT. It translates to CASSGKNTEAFF. The chain combines TRBV6-1 with TRBJ1-1; no reliable D call. There are 12 residues in the CDR3. Trimming shortened V by 4 bases and J by 1 base, and 4 bases separated the two germline ends. Germline V gene sequence: CDR1 MNHNS, CDR2 SASEGT.

This clonotype is medium-sized in the sample. The rearrangement joins TRBV20-1 to TRBJ1-5, with D uncertain. CDR3 length: 14 residues. With 0 bases removed from V and 0 bases from J, the gap between germline ends came to 6 bases. CDR1 DFQATT and CDR2 SNEGSKA come from the germline V gene (reference sequence). The CDR3 nucleotides are TGCAGTGCTAGAGAAGCGTATAGCAATCAGCCCCAGCATTTT. This encodes CSAREAYSNQPQHF.

This sequence joins TRBV6-2 or TRBV6-3 and TRBJ1-1, with no clear D. Trimming pared 2 bases from V and 4 bases from J, leaving 8 bases between. The CDR3 spans 13 residues. Per the germline V gene, CDR1 is MNHEY and CDR2 is SVGEGT. The DNA for the CDR3 is TGTGCCAGCAGTTACCTGGTAACCACTGAAGCTTTCTTT. This gives the protein CASSYLVTTEAFF.

This chain uses TRBV29-1 with TRBJ2-6, with 8 bases that match TRBD1. Germline V lookup: CDR1 SQVTM, CDR2 ANQGSEA. This CDR3 has 14 residues. V gave up 6 bases and J gave up 4 bases; unmatched junction bases: 5. The CDR3 loop reads CSVRQGRGANVLTF. CDR3 coding DNA: TGCAGCGTGCGACAGGGGAGGGGGGCCAACGTCCTGACTTTC.